This T cell receptor (beta chain) was recorded in a study of blood T cell repertoires in COVID-19 (dated by TCRdb to about 2020). With regard to the full study: Collaborator samples came from the United States, Italy and Spain and covered acute and convalescent phases of COVID-19. The samples were drawn from two sources: the first 160 participants of the ongoing ImmuneRACE study, and about 1,300 subjects contributed by 6 global collaborators. The repertoires were released in a freely available public database meant as a resource for research on the immune response to SARS-CoV-2. Where HLA class I and class II types were available, the types were taken from metadata supplied by the sample provider, not from assay-based typing. The sample metadata nearly always contained a de-identified subject ID, COVID-19 status, age in years and sex. The dataset comprised deeply sampled blood TCRbeta repertoires from subjects exposed to, actively infected with, or recovered from COVID-19. The prospective study material was composed of cDNA or gDNA derived from T cells, B-cell-depleted T cells, or PBMCs.

This clone was picked up one time. The antigen it binds to is not known. The input lacks base qualities; no much larger clone sits a single base away. The CDR3 runs 14 amino acids, cysteine and phenylalanine included. Solely the CDR3 DNA is kept, with 42 bases framed from the first base. The germline ends are 5 bases apart after V is trimmed by 2 bases and J by 1 base. Looking up the germline V gene yields CDR1 MNHEY and CDR2 SVGEGT. Each collaborating institution followed its own protocols to collect whole blood in K2EDTA tubes. For TCRbeta analysis, collaborators shipped samples in one of three forms: frozen whole blood, isolated PBMCs, or DNA extracted from either of those sample types. What the work shows at the level of the full study, not this receptor alone: The quantity of clinical and demographic metadata differed by source and by participant and was supplied without curation.

TCRbeta CDR3 regions were amplified from genomic DNA by means of the immunoSEQ Assay, a bias-controlled multiplex PCR. Processing in the source paper ran as follows. The number of nucleated cells in each sample was estimated by amplification of reference gene primers within the assay. Sequence reads were collapsed and filtered to measure the absolute abundance of every unique TCRbeta CDR3 rearrangement. For each sample, productive Simpson clonality was calculated as the square root of Simpson's diversity index across productive rearrangements. TCRdb provides this immuneACCESS table in a form limited to in-frame rearrangements. Some clones are lacking; in checked studies, under half of them reflect an unresolved V gene, and why the rest are absent is not known. V and J calls and clone size follow that table, whereas D and trimming were derived from the DNA. The sample table records 100,000 to 150,000 clones; about nine tenths of these occur just once. The top ten clonotypes cover under 3% of the sample.

The sample taken for sequencing was peripheral blood. The rearranged segments are TRBV6-2 or TRBV6-3 and TRBJ2-2; the D gene is not confidently resolved. The sequence came from a man between 45 and 60 years old with active COVID-19. The sequenced DNA: TGTGCCAGCAGTTACAGAGGGAACACCGGGGAGCTGTTTTTT. Its translation reads: CASSYRGNTGELFF.